The clone carrying this T cell receptor beta chain was observed many times. The antigen is unknown. Both TRBC1 and TRBC2 were covered by a beta constant-region primer of two equimolar oligonucleotides. The ligated cDNA underwent four PCR rounds using SP2 and nested alpha and beta constant-region primers. MiXCR, run by TCRdb on the UMI-ligation and nested PCR reads, gives a single entry per CDR3 protein. The sample lists 100,000 to 150,000 distinct CDR3 sequences; roughly 36% were seen once. The sample comes from a study of naive and memory T cell subsets. Broader study findings: Expression changes during T cell differentiation may affect RNA-based TCR counts.

From the second PCR step, alpha and beta chains were amplified apart. CD8 T cells were positively selected from what remained after CD4 positive selection. V was clipped by 0 bases and J by 2 bases, with 11 bases between them. This CDR3 has 16 residues. Germline V gives CDR1 GTSNPN, CDR2 SVGIG (reference sequence). The rearrangement joins TRBV30 to TRBJ2-6; D may match TRBD1 or TRBD2 (5 bases each). Input material: central memory CD4+ T cells from blood. The TCR originated in a human donor in good health. The CDR3: CAWSVRGVPGANVLTF. The CDR3 region has the DNA TGTGCCTGGAGTGTACGAGGGGTCCCTGGGGCCAACGTCCTGACTTTC.